The sequence of this T cell receptor beta chain was determined in a study of glioma-infiltrating T cells after dendritic cell vaccination. Libraries were prepared by immunoSEQ multiplex PCR; TCRdb keeps only in-frame clonotypes and omits some of them. The sample records approximately 84,000 clones, 86% being singletons. Fresh-frozen tumor tissue and more than two years of survival data were available for all. The CDR3 runs 13 residues. V was clipped by 8 bases and J by 2 bases, with 13 bases between them. CDR1 SEHNR and CDR2 FQNEAQ come from the germline V gene (reference sequence). This TCR came from a human donor with glioblastoma. The chain combines TRBV7-9 with TRBJ2-7; D is possibly TRBD2 (6 bases). The input for sequencing was blood, taken before dendritic cell vaccination. CDR3 sequence: CASGGGFPYEQYF. DNA for the CDR3: TGTGCCAGCGGTGGGGGGTTCCCCTACGAGCAGTACTTC.